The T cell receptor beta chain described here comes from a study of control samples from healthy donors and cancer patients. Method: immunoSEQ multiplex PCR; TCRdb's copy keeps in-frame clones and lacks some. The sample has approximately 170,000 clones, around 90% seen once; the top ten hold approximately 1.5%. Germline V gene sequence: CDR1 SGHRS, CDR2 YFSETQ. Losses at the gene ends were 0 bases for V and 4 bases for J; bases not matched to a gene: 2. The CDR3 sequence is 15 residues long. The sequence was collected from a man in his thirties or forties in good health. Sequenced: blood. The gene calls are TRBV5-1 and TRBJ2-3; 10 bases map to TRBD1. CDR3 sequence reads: CASSLADRGSDTQYF. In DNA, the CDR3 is TGCGCCAGCAGCTTGGCGGACAGGGGGTCAGATACGCAGTATTTT.